This T cell receptor beta chain was observed in a study of blood T cell repertoires in COVID-19. Study as a whole: Acute-phase and convalescent COVID-19 samples originated in the United States, Italy and Spain. PBMCs, B-cell-depleted T cells, or T cells were the source of the cDNA or gDNA that made up the material.

For recovered donors of Cohort 3, there were two negative PCRs, clearance, or symptom resolution. Profiled with immunoSEQ multiplex PCR; TCRdb holds only in-frame clones, not every one. The table has fewer than 350,000 clones, under 90% seen once. Between the trimmed V and J ends, which lost 1 base and 1 base, there was a span of 11 bases. This CDR3 has 16 amino acids. From germline, CDR1 is LGHNA and CDR2 YSLEER. This sequence originates from a man aged 55 to 69 who had recovered from COVID-19. The source material was PBMCs or T cells enriched from blood (not recorded which). This rearrangement joins TRBV4-3 to TRBJ2-1, with D possibly matching TRBD2 (5 bases). The CDR3 sequence is CASSQGAVPSYNEQFF. The CDR3 DNA sequence: TGCGCCAGCAGCCAAGGAGCGGTACCTTCCTACAATGAGCAGTTCTTC.